The 27 T cell receptor beta chains in this list originate from one sample, sequenced in a study of blood T cells in healthy people across ages. For the second PCR, which ran for 7 to 11 cycles, a sample-barcoded 5' primer and a J-beta primer mix were used. One entry per CDR3 protein results from TCRdb running MiXCR on the 5' RACE reads. This table has some 1,500,000 distinct CDR3 sequences, 35% to 45% appearing once. The sequenced sample was blood. The origin of the receptors is a woman aged 18-29 years in good health.

This clonotype was seen a few times. V and J are TRBV20-1 and TRBJ2-7; D might be TRBD1 (6 bases). The CDR3 runs 14 residues. V dropped 6 bases and J dropped 3 bases, with 18 bases sitting between them. The germline V gene encodes CDR1 DFQATT and CDR2 SNEGSKA (reference sequence). The CDR3 protein is CSATPQGPFYEQYF. The CDR3 bases are TGCAGTGCCACCCCACAGGGACCATTCTACGAGCAGTACTTC.

The chain employs TRBV29-1 and TRBJ1-1; 8 positions agree with TRBD1. The CDR3 loop spans 13 amino acids. The ends lost 3 bases at V and 7 bases at J; junction bases unmatched: 7. Germline V CDR1 and CDR2: SQVTM, ANQGSEA. The CDR3 region is CSVERDRRDEAFF. CDR3 in DNA: TGCAGCGTTGAGAGGGACAGGCGGGATGAAGCTTTCTTT.

The chain carries TRBV28 and TRBJ2-7; maybe TRBD1 (5 bases). The CDR3 extends over 16 amino acids. Germline-derived CDR1 and CDR2 are MDHEN and SYDVKM. The germline V and J ends were trimmed by 4 bases and 1 base, with 17 bases remaining between them. The DNA of the CDR3 is TGTGCCAGCAGTTCCATTGGGGCAACGATTTCCTACGAGCAGTACTTC. Translation: CASSSIGATISYEQYF.

This chain uses TRBV15 with TRBJ2-7; D is possibly TRBD1 (5 bases). V was cut by 0 bases and J by 2 bases, with 8 bases left in between. The germline V gene encodes CDR1 LNHNV and CDR2 YYDKDF (reference sequence). The CDR3 extends over 14 amino acids. CDR3 region: CATSRETVTYEQYF. In nucleotides, the CDR3 is TGTGCCACCAGCAGAGAGACAGTTACCTACGAGCAGTACTTC.

The chain combines TRBV20-1 with TRBJ2-4; tentative D call: TRBD1 (6 bases). Trimming stripped 1 base from V and 3 bases from J, with 13 bases between. This CDR3 has 15 amino acids. Germline CDR1 is DFQATT and CDR2 is SNEGSKA (reference sequence). CDR3 nucleotide sequence: TGCAGTGCTAGAGTTCCCAGGGGAGTCAAAAACATTCAGTACTTC. It translates to CSARVPRGVKNIQYF.

This clonotype was recorded a few times. A read error is possible here, since a much larger clone lies one base away. The V gene is TRBV12-3 or TRBV12-4, the J gene TRBJ2-5, with D tentatively TRBD1 or TRBD2 (6 bases each). Matching the DNA end better, TRBJ2-1 makes the J call doubtful. This CDR3 comprises 13 residues. As DNA, the CDR3 is TGTGCCAGCAGTTTTAGGGGGGAAGAGACCCAGTTCTTC. As protein: CASSFRGEETQFF.

This clonotype was seen ten or more times. The V call is TRBV7-2, the J call TRBJ1-2; weak D call: TRBD1 (6 bases). The CDR3 runs 14 residues. The germline V gene has CDR1 SGHTA and CDR2 FQGNSA. V was pared by 4 bases and J by 1 base, with 10 bases between. The CDR3 DNA follows: TGTGCCAGCAGCTGGGTGGACAGTAACTATGGCTACACCTTC. Residues: CASSWVDSNYGYTF.

V usage is TRBV29-1 and J usage is TRBJ2-5, with D possibly being TRBD1 or TRBD2 (5 bases each). This CDR3 region has 13 residues. The germline V gene has CDR1 SQVTM and CDR2 ANQGSEA. Trimming stripped 7 bases from V and 7 bases from J, with 19 bases between. The CDR3 here is CSAAGTLAATQYF. CDR3 DNA sequence: TGCAGCGCAGCCGGGACCTTAGCTGCGACCCAGTACTTC.

Remarks on this clonotype: Without the conserved terminal phenylalanine or tryptophan, this CDR3 likely stems from a read error. CDR3: CASSVGSSYNEQYL. In DNA, the CDR3 is TGTGCCAGCAGCGTAGGCAGCTCCTACAATGAGCAGTACTTA. The rearrangement joins TRBV9 to TRBJ2-1; no reliable D call. The J call is doubtful: the DNA matches TRBJ2-7 better. In germline, CDR1 is SGDLS, CDR2 YYNGEE. There are 14 residues in the CDR3.

The chain employs TRBV20-1 and TRBJ1-1; a weak D match, TRBD1 (5 bases). CDR3 length equals 12 residues. The ends were cut back, 6 bases at V and 6 bases at J, with 14 bases in the middle. Per the germline V gene, CDR1 is DFQATT and CDR2 is SNEGSKA (reference sequence). The CDR3 DNA sequence: TGCAGTGCCCTGGGGGGTCCGGCTGAAGCTTTCTTT. This encodes CSALGGPAEAFF.

The gene calls are TRBV20-1 and TRBJ2-4; 7 bases fit TRBD2. The J call may not be correct, given that the DNA end is closer to TRBJ2-5. The CDR3 is made up of 13 amino acids. Germline lookup yields CDR1 DFQATT and CDR2 SNEGSKA (reference sequence). The CDR3 nucleotides read TGCAGTGCTAGACGCTCGGGAGGACAGACCCAGTACTTC. Residues: CSARRSGGQTQYF.

J is TRBJ2-7 and V is TRBV15; D remains ambiguous. V was trimmed by 6 bases and J by 7 bases, leaving 22 bases between them. The CDR3 spans 15 residues. Per the germline V gene, CDR1 is LNHNV and CDR2 is YYDKDF (reference sequence). Written as DNA, the CDR3 is TGTGCCACCAGTCGCCCGTGGAGCTCCTACAATGAGCAGTACTTC. This encodes CATSRPWSSYNEQYF.

The chain employs TRBV25-1 and TRBJ2-7; unclear D gene. The germline CDR1 and CDR2 sequences are MGHDK and SYGVNS. Trimming stripped 3 bases from V and 5 bases from J, with 14 bases between. This CDR3 has 14 amino acids. In nucleotides, the CDR3 is TGTGCCAGCAGTGAGAGGTACTTTGCGGACGAGCAGTACTTC. Translation: CASSERYFADEQYF.

J is TRBJ2-1 and V is TRBV9, with TRBD1 identical over 7 bases. This CDR3 is built from 13 residues. Germline trimming cut 4 bases from V and 5 bases from J; bases unmatched to any gene: 3. Germline lookup yields CDR1 SGDLS and CDR2 YYNGEE. CDR3 sequence (DNA): TGTGCCAGCAGCTGGGACAGAAACAATGAGCAGTTCTTC. This translates into CASSWDRNNEQFF.

This clonotype was recorded once. V usage is TRBV10-3 and J usage is TRBJ1-6, with a weak D call TRBD1 (5 bases). V was cut by 6 bases and J by 7 bases, with 13 bases left in between. The CDR3 has 14 amino acids. From germline, CDR1 is ENHRY and CDR2 SYGVKD. Here the CDR3 DNA reads TGTGCCATCAGGGACGGGACGGCGAATTCACCCCTCCACTTT. It is translated as CAIRDGTANSPLHF.

V and J are TRBV7-2 and TRBJ2-5; the D is unclear. The end of the DNA aligns better with TRBJ2-1, so the J call may be wrong. The germline CDR1 and CDR2 sequences are SGHTA and FQGNSA. There are 15 residues in the CDR3. CDR3 DNA sequence: TGTGCCAGCAGCTTACTCGTGAACCTCGAAGAGACCCAGTTCTTC. Protein sequence: CASSLLVNLEETQFF.

The sample holds a few counts of this clonotype. The chain recombines TRBV10-3 with TRBJ1-2; unclear D gene. V shed 0 bases and J shed 5 bases, with 10 bases lying between them. The CDR3 has 14 residues. Germline CDR1 and CDR2: ENHRY and SYGVKD. The CDR3 DNA reads as TGTGCCATCAGTGAGTCGTCGGGTATTTATGGCTACACCTTC. Residues: CAISESSGIYGYTF.

The chain couples TRBV4-1 to TRBJ1-1; TRBD1 agrees at 7 bases. Germline V CDR1 and CDR2: MGHRA, YSYEKL. V gave up 5 bases and J gave up 5 bases; unmatched junction bases: 11. This CDR3 has 15 amino acids. As DNA, the CDR3 is TGCGCCAGCAGCACCATGGGCAGGGGGTGGACTGAAGCTTTCTTT. Its translation is CASSTMGRGWTEAFF.

Comments on this clonotype: One junction end disagrees with the germline gene, perhaps due to a read error. CDR3 DNA sequence: TGTGCCGGGAGTGTACTTGAATATGGCTACACCTTC. This sequence encodes CAGSVLEYGYTF. The V gene is TRBV30, the J gene TRBJ1-2; D ambiguous. CDR3 length: 12 residues. CDR1 and CDR2 from the germline V gene are GTSNPN and SVGIG (reference sequence). The variable domain in full, with the rest retrieved from reference TRBV30 and TRBJ1-2, is SQTIHQWPATLVQPVGSPLSLECTVEGTSNPNLYWYRQAAGRGLQLLFYSVGIGQISSEVPQNLSASRPQDRQFILSSKKLLLSDSGFYLCAGSVLEYGYTFGSGTRLTVV.

V gene TRBV28 combines with J gene TRBJ2-3, with 9 positions matching TRBD2. CDR1 and CDR2 (germline): MDHEN, SYDVKM. Losses at the gene ends were 1 base for V and 2 bases for J; bases not matched to a gene: 1. The CDR3 runs to 15 residues. This chain's CDR3 is CASSLSSGVTDTQYF. The DNA for the CDR3 is TGTGCCAGCAGTTTATCTAGCGGGGTCACAGATACGCAGTATTTT.

The chain uses TRBV28 and TRBJ2-7, with D perhaps TRBD1 (6 bases). The CDR3 has 14 amino acids. Deletions cut 7 bases from V and 0 bases from J, with 13 bases between. Looked up from germline, CDR1 is MDHEN and CDR2 is SYDVKM. The DNA for the CDR3 is TGTGCCAGCATGGGACATACCAGCTCCTACGAGCAGTACTTC. It translates to CASMGHTSSYEQYF.

The V call is TRBV12-3 or TRBV12-4, the J call TRBJ1-1, with 12 bases identical to TRBD1. The V and J ends lost 6 bases and 4 bases, in that order; junction bases with no gene match: 6. The CDR3 is 15 amino acids. CDR3 protein: CASRGDRGRLTEAFF. CDR3 nucleotides: TGTGCCAGCAGGGGGGACAGGGGGCGCCTCACTGAAGCTTTCTTT.

This clonotype was counted between two and nine times. The V call is TRBV28, the J call TRBJ2-5; no clear D. Trimming pared 2 bases from V and 0 bases from J, leaving 10 bases between. The CDR3 runs 15 residues. Germline values: CDR1 MDHEN, CDR2 SYDVKM. The CDR3 here is CASSLRAEYQETQYF. The DNA of the CDR3 is TGTGCCAGCAGTTTAAGGGCAGAGTACCAAGAGACCCAGTACTTC.

This clonotype was picked up a small number of times. The J gene is TRBJ2-1, the V gene TRBV4-1, with 7 bases aligning to TRBD1. The germline CDR1 and CDR2 sequences are MGHRA and YSYEKL. CDR3 size: 15 residues. J was trimmed by 6 bases and V by 0 bases; bases with no gene match: 5. The CDR3 nucleotides are TGCGCCAGCAGCCAAGATCCGAGGGGGCTCAATGAGCAGTTCTTC. Amino acid sequence: CASSQDPRGLNEQFF.

The CDR3 coding sequence is TGTGCCAGCAGTGAATATATACAGGGTGCACCTAATAACTATGGCTACACCTTC. Protein: CASSEYIQGAPNNYGYTF. The chain combines TRBV25-1 with TRBJ1-2; a weak D match, TRBD1 (6 bases). Trimming took 0 bases from V and 1 from J, leaving 18 bases between them. The CDR3 totals 18 residues. In germline, CDR1 is MGHDK, CDR2 SYGVNS.

The V call is TRBV12-3 or TRBV12-4, the J call TRBJ1-1; TRBD1 is a possible D gene (5 bases). This CDR3 spans 14 amino acids. Trimming left V 3 bases short and J 3 bases short, with 11 bases between. For the CDR3, the DNA is TGTGCCAGCAGTTTCGACGGGGGATACACTGAAGCTTTCTTT. Translating it yields CASSFDGGYTEAFF.

The chain joins TRBV10-3 to TRBJ2-2, with D hard to call. Germline loops: CDR1 ENHRY, CDR2 SYGVKD. The CDR3 is 12 residues long. V lost 6 bases and J lost 1, with 3 bases in between. The CDR3 DNA sequence: TGTGCCATCAGGAAGAACACCGGGGAGCTGTTTTTT. Its protein is CAIRKNTGELFF.